The clone carrying this TCR beta chain was seen only once. Its antigen is unidentified. Libraries were prepared by immunoSEQ multiplex PCR; TCRdb keeps only in-frame clonotypes and omits some of them. The table has more than 90,000 clones, 85% to 95% seen once. This sample is part of a study of graft-versus-host responses after intestinal transplantation. Across the study: Every transplant recipient was induced with anti-thymocyte globulin, then maintained on tacrolimus and steroids for about 3 years. Study findings and constraints: Some patients had graft-donor T cell macrochimerism. In their allografts, the ratios of graft-versus-host to host-versus-graft T cell clones were high. Researchers found GvH clones in recipient marrow, and some showed up first in ileum or blood. Early post-transplant declines in HvG were associated with peak levels of circulating GvH clones.

There are 20 residues in the CDR3. Germline lookup yields CDR1 SGHAT and CDR2 FQNNGV. Trimming removed 0 bases from V and 5 bases from J; junction bases left unmatched: 15. The receptor's source is a human donor who received an intestinal transplant. The chain is built from TRBV11-2 and TRBJ2-1; the match to TRBD2 covers 11 bases. The sequences come from unstimulated CD8+ T cells sorted from spleen or lymph node cells, collected before intestinal transplant. The CDR3 loop reads CASSLESPGVAGGMDNEQFF. The CDR3 DNA is TGTGCCAGCAGCTTAGAGTCGCCGGGTGTAGCGGGGGGGATGGACAATGAGCAGTTCTTC. Supplemented by reference TRBV11-2 and TRBJ2-1, the full variable domain reads EAGVAQSPRYKIIEKRQSVAFWCNPISGHATLYWYQQILGQGPKLLIQFQNNGVVDDSQLPKDRFSAERLKGVDSTLKIQPAKLEDSAVYLCASSLESPGVAGGMDNEQFFGPGTRLTVL.